A selection of T cell receptor beta chains follows, all from one sample in a study of blood T cell repertoires in COVID-19. This table comes from immunoSEQ multiplex PCR, and its TCRdb copy is limited to in-frame clones, with some not included. The table lists hundreds of thousands of clones, around nine tenths of them singletons. The source material was PBMCs or T cells enriched from blood (not recorded which). The receptors were gathered from a woman in her sixties or seventies in a cohort exposed to, infected with or recovered from COVID-19 (not recorded which). Each CDR3 is given with its conserved first and last residue. The D gene is left open where the match is weak. The listing skips clone size in some rows; elsewhere it reads once, few, many or a size class.

>TRBD2|TRBV28|TRBJ2-1|few
CASSPRLAGKDEQFF
TGTGCCAGCAGTCCCCGACTAGCGGGTAAAGATGAGCAGTTCTTC
>TRBD1|TRBV19|TRBJ1-4|NA
CASSNRGRREKLFF
TGTGCCAGTAGTAACAGGGGGCGGAGAGAAAAACTGTTTTTT
>NA|TRBV2|TRBJ1-2|NA
CASREEGTAGYGYTF
TGTGCCAGCAGAGAAGAGGGTACCGCGGGGTATGGCTACACCTTC
>NA|TRBV5-1|TRBJ1-5|few
CASSLEGGNQPQHF
TGCGCCAGCAGCTTGGAAGGGGGCAATCAGCCCCAGCATTTT
>NA|TRBV24-1|TRBJ1-4|NA
CATSDTGSNEKLFF
TGTGCCACCAGTGATACCGGGTCGAACGAAAAACTGTTTTTT
>NA|TRBV7-2|TRBJ2-6|NA
CASSLVGHISSGANVLTF
TGTGCCAGCAGCTTAGTGGGACACATCAGCTCTGGGGCCAACGTCCTGACTTTC
>TRBD1|TRBV24-1|TRBJ2-5|NA
CATSDPAGQGRKETQYF
TGTGCCACCAGTGACCCGGCCGGACAGGGGAGAAAAGAGACCCAGTACTTC
>TRBD2|TRBV15|TRBJ2-1|NA
CATSREAGTSGSSSYNEQFF
TGTGCCACCAGCAGAGAAGCCGGGACTAGCGGTTCCAGCTCCTACAATGAGCAGTTCTTC
>TRBD1|TRBV30|TRBJ1-6|NA
CAWSLWDRQNSPLHF
TGTGCCTGGAGTTTGTGGGACAGGCAGAATTCACCCCTCCACTTT
>NA|TRBV15|TRBJ2-1|NA
CATSRNRQGGEFF
TGTGCCACCAGCAGAAACCGACAGGGCGGGGAGTTCTTC
>NA|TRBV9|TRBJ1-3|NA
CASSVETGSGNTIYF
TGTGCCAGCAGCGTAGAGACAGGCTCTGGAAACACCATATATTTT
>TRBD1|TRBV9|TRBJ2-7|once
CASSVVPGQGANEQYF
TGTGCCAGCAGCGTAGTTCCGGGACAGGGGGCGAACGAGCAGTACTTC
>NA|TRBV6-1|TRBJ2-7|NA
CASSETYEQYF
TGTGCCAGCAGTGAAACTTACGAGCAGTACTTC
>TRBD2|TRBV19|TRBJ2-7|NA
CASSIRTSVLHYEQYF
TGTGCCAGTAGTATCCGGACTAGCGTACTCCACTACGAGCAGTACTTC
>NA|TRBV5-6|TRBJ2-1|once
CASSLGRGLVRFF
TGTGCCAGCAGCTTGGGACGCGGTTTAGTTCGGTTCTTC
>TRBD1|TRBV4-1|TRBJ1-6|NA
CASSQDAGQGRNSPLHF
TGCGCCAGCAGCCAAGATGCCGGACAGGGGAGAAATTCACCCCTCCACTTT
>NA|TRBV18|TRBJ1-1|NA
CASSLRTERNTEAFF
TGTGCCAGCTCACTCCGGACAGAGCGGAACACTGAAGCTTTCTTT
>NA|TRBV6-5|TRBJ1-3|NA
CASSTQGGNTIYF
TGTGCCAGCAGTACCCAGGGTGGAAACACCATATATTTT
>NA|TRBV2|TRBJ2-7|NA
CASSAQRASSYEQYF
TGTGCCAGCAGTGCCCAGCGGGCGAGCTCCTACGAGCAGTACTTC
>TRBD1|TRBV28|TRBJ1-4|NA
CASSLTGTGGNEKLFF
TGTGCCAGCAGTTTAACCGGGACAGGGGGTAATGAAAAACTGTTTTTT
>TRBD2|TRBV28|TRBJ2-1|NA
CASRTAGTSGRNEQFF
TGTGCCAGCAGGACTGCCGGGACTAGCGGGAGAAATGAGCAGTTCTTC
>TRBD2|TRBV7-2|TRBJ2-2|NA
CASSLEGGRVTGELFF
TGTGCCAGCAGCTTAGAGGGCGGGAGGGTAACCGGGGAGCTGTTTTTT
>NA|TRBV4-1|TRBJ2-2|NA
CASSQVPSSNTGELFF
TGCGCCAGCAGCCAAGTACCTAGCTCGAACACCGGGGAGCTGTTTTTT
>NA|TRBV19|TRBJ1-1|NA
CASKGPNTEAFF
TGTGCCAGTAAGGGGCCGAACACTGAAGCTTTCTTT
>TRBD2|TRBV7-2|TRBJ2-1|NA
CASSTPLAENYNEQFF
TGTGCCAGCAGCACTCCGCTAGCGGAAAACTACAATGAGCAGTTCTTC
>NA|TRBV6-5|TRBJ2-2|NA
CASTRTRANTGELFF
TGTGCCAGCACCCGGACGAGGGCGAACACCGGGGAGCTGTTTTTT
>TRBD2|TRBV11-2|TRBJ2-1|NA
CASSLREAGYNEQFF
TGTGCCAGCAGCTTGCGGGAGGCCGGCTACAATGAGCAGTTCTTC
>TRBD1|TRBV7-3|TRBJ2-3|NA
CASSLTGGATDTQYF
TGTGCCAGCAGCTTGACAGGGGGCGCTACAGATACGCAGTATTTT
>NA|TRBV12-3/TRBV12-4|TRBJ1-2|NA
CASSFGANYGYTF
TGTGCCAGCAGTTTTGGAGCTAACTATGGCTACACCTTC
>TRBD2|TRBV9|TRBJ2-1|NA
CASSVVGLAGGNEQFF
TGTGCCAGCAGCGTAGTTGGACTAGCGGGAGGGAATGAGCAGTTCTTC
>NA|TRBV28|TRBJ2-3|NA
CASSLNTDTQYF
TGTGCCAGCAGCCTTAATACAGATACGCAGTATTTT
>NA|TRBV30|TRBJ1-6|NA
CAWSRQRTSSYNSPLHF
TGTGCCTGGAGTAGGCAGCGGACTAGCTCCTATAATTCACCCCTCCACTTT
>TRBD1|TRBV5-1|TRBJ2-5|NA
CASSKDRGQETQYF
TGCGCCAGCAGCAAAGACAGGGGACAAGAGACCCAGTACTTC
>TRBD2|TRBV27|TRBJ2-7|NA
CASSFLGRGVNEQYF
TGTGCCAGCAGTTTTCTGGGGAGGGGTGTAAACGAGCAGTACTTC
>TRBD2|TRBV28|TRBJ2-1|once
CASSSHLAGGPGEQFF
TGTGCCAGCAGTTCACATCTAGCGGGAGGGCCGGGTGAGCAGTTCTTC
>TRBD1|TRBV19|TRBJ1-1|NA
CASKPGQGASTEAFF
TGTGCCAGTAAACCTGGACAGGGGGCTAGCACTGAAGCTTTCTTT
>NA|TRBV5-4|TRBJ2-7|NA
CASSSRRGLREQYF
TGTGCCAGCAGTTCCCGGAGGGGGCTGCGAGAGCAGTACTTC
>NA|TRBV7-2|TRBJ1-3|NA
CASSLTVSGNTIYF
TGTGCCAGCAGCCTGACAGTCTCTGGAAACACCATATATTTT
>TRBD2|TRBV24-1|TRBJ2-1|once
CATSEQTSINEQFF
TGTGCCACCAGTGAACAGACTAGCATAAATGAGCAGTTCTTC
>TRBD1|TRBV6-5|TRBJ2-2|NA
CASSYWTGRTGELFF
TGTGCCAGCAGTTACTGGACAGGGCGGACCGGGGAGCTGTTTTTT
>NA|TRBV27|TRBJ1-2|NA
CASSLSRGDYGYTF
TGTGCCAGCAGTTTATCACGGGGAGACTATGGCTACACCTTC
>NA|TRBV30|TRBJ1-6|once
CAWSQGNSPLHF
TGTGCCTGGAGCCAGGGAAATTCACCCCTCCACTTT
>TRBD2|TRBV2|TRBJ2-1|NA
CASSWTSGNTQDNEQFF
TGTGCCAGCAGTTGGACTAGCGGGAACACCCAAGACAATGAGCAGTTCTTC
>TRBD1|TRBV20-1|TRBJ2-7|NA
CSMGQSYEQYF
TGCAGTATGGGACAGTCATACGAGCAGTACTTC
>NA|TRBV30|TRBJ1-1|few
CAWRHTGRGTEAFF
TGTGCCTGGAGACATACCGGCCGGGGGACTGAAGCTTTCTTT
>NA|TRBV5-6|TRBJ1-2|once
CASSLGVSGINGYTF
TGTGCCAGCAGCTTGGGGGTGTCGGGAATTAATGGCTACACCTTC
>NA|TRBV19|TRBJ2-2|NA
CATKHWLEGSGELFF
TGTGCCACCAAACATTGGCTAGAGGGTTCCGGGGAGCTGTTTTTT
>TRBD1|TRBV30|TRBJ2-1|NA
CAWGQGARNEQFF
TGTGCCTGGGGACAGGGGGCGAGGAATGAGCAGTTCTTC
>NA|TRBV14|TRBJ2-7|once
CASSQVPGSAYEQYF
TGTGCCAGCAGCCAGGTTCCGGGATCAGCCTACGAGCAGTACTTC
>TRBD2|TRBV27|TRBJ2-4|NA
CASSLFATRREGKNIQYF
TGTGCCAGCAGTTTATTCGCCACCAGACGGGAGGGTAAAAACATTCAGTACTTC
>TRBD1|TRBV9|TRBJ1-4|NA
CASSVVGRGPEKLFF
TGTGCCAGCAGCGTAGTGGGCAGGGGGCCTGAAAAACTGTTTTTT
>NA|TRBV24-1|TRBJ2-1|NA
CATSDPDPSYNRDEQFF
TGTGCCACCAGTGATCCGGACCCGTCCTATAACAGGGATGAGCAGTTCTTC
>NA|TRBV27|TRBJ2-1|NA
CASSLRGSYNEQFF
TGTGCCAGCAGTTTGAGAGGCTCCTACAATGAGCAGTTCTTC
>TRBD2|TRBV18|TRBJ2-1|NA
CASSLGLAGENEQFF
TGTGCCAGCTCACTGGGACTAGCGGGAGAGAATGAGCAGTTCTTC